This passage covers 13 T cell receptor beta chains from one sample sequenced in a study of blood T cell repertoires in COVID-19. Clones were read by immunoSEQ multiplex PCR, and TCRdb kept only the in-frame ones, dropping some. The sample lists about 180,000 clones; 83% were seen once. Sequencing was performed on peripheral blood. The receptor set was obtained from a human donor in a cohort sampled during active COVID-19.

Here the CDR3 DNA reads TGTGCCACAAGCAATACCGGTGCAGAAGCTTTCTTT. It yields the protein CATSNTGAEAFF. The rearrangement joins TRBV2 to TRBJ1-1, with D hard to call. CDR1 and CDR2 from the germline V gene are SNHLY and FYNNEI. CDR3 length: 12 amino acids. Trimming removed 10 bases from V and 8 bases from J, with 17 bases in between.

The CDR3 nucleotides are TGCGCCAGCAGCCAAGAGTGGCGGGATAACGAGCAGTACTTC. Its translation: CASSQEWRDNEQYF. The chain employs TRBV4-1 and TRBJ2-7; a possible D gene is TRBD2 (6 bases). The CDR3 has 14 amino acids. V lost 0 bases and J 5 bases, leaving 11 bases between the germline ends. Germline values: CDR1 MGHRA, CDR2 YSYEKL.

The CDR3 DNA reads as TGTGCCATCAGTGAGGGGCAGGGACAGAATTCACCCCTCCACTTT. It codes for CAISEGQGQNSPLHF. V is TRBV10-3 and J is TRBJ1-6; 7 bases agree with TRBD1. With 2 bases clipped from V and 7 bases from J, the junction kept 5 bases outside the gene matches. The CDR3 extends over 15 amino acids. Germline values: CDR1 ENHRY, CDR2 SYGVKD.

This chain connects TRBV5-1 to TRBJ1-2, with 7 bases lining up with TRBD1. This CDR3 contains 14 residues. Germline CDR1 and CDR2: SGHRS and YFSETQ. The ends lost 0 bases at V and 7 bases at J; junction bases unmatched: 6. In DNA form, the CDR3 reads TGCGCCAGCAGCTTGGGGGGACAGCGAGCTGGCTACACCTTC. This encodes CASSLGGQRAGYTF.

The CDR3 bases are TGTGCCAGCAGTTTCGGCAATGAGCAGTTCTTC. Translated, it gives CASSFGNEQFF. The V gene is TRBV27, the J gene TRBJ2-1; D remains unclear. CDR1 and CDR2 from the germline V gene are MNHEY and SMNVEV (reference sequence). The germline V and J ends were trimmed by 3 bases and 6 bases, with 3 bases remaining between them. The CDR3 runs to 11 residues.

V gene TRBV4-3 combines with J gene TRBJ1-5; 7 bases are shared with TRBD1. V lost 1 base to trimming and J lost 6 bases; unmatched junction nucleotides: 6. CDR3 length equals 15 residues. Germline CDR1 is LGHNA and CDR2 is YSLEER. CDR3 nucleotides: TGCGCCAGCAGCCAAGGTGGGCCAGGGGGTCAGCCCCAGCATTTT. This sequence encodes CASSQGGPGGQPQHF.

This clone has a single count. The V gene is TRBV3-1 (or the pseudogene TRBV3-2), the J gene TRBJ2-5; 9 bases agree with TRBD2. V shed 1 base and J 2 bases; nucleotides not matched to a gene: 2. The germline gives CDR1 LGHDT, CDR2 YNNKEL (reference sequence). The CDR3 totals 15 residues. CDR3 loop: CASSQASGVQETQYF. CDR3 DNA: TGTGCCAGCAGCCAAGCTAGCGGGGTGCAAGAGACCCAGTACTTC.

CDR3 coding DNA: TGTGCCAGTAGAACAGGGGGAGAATATAGCAATCAGCCCCAGCATTTT. Amino acids: CASRTGGEYSNQPQHF. The J gene is TRBJ1-5, the V gene TRBV19, with TRBD1 matching 8 bases. The CDR3 sequence is 16 residues long. Germline V gives CDR1 LNHDA, CDR2 SQIVND (reference sequence). V shed 6 bases and J 0 bases; nucleotides not matched to a gene: 7.

V is TRBV21-1 and J is TRBJ2-1; the table's D gene call, TRBD2, was not cross checked with the DNA. TRBV21-1 is given as a pseudogene. CDR3 length: 16 residues. This chain's CDR3 is CASTSIESLPYNEQFF. CDR3 DNA: TGTGCCAGCACCTCAATTGAGAGTCTTCCCTACAATGAGCAGTTCTTC.

The chain has TRBV2 and TRBJ2-5; TRBD1 matches 9 bases. Germline CDR1 is SNHLY and CDR2 is FYNNEI. The junction had 4 bases not matched to a gene; V was cut back by 6 bases and J by 2 bases. There are 14 residues in the CDR3. CDR3 DNA sequence: TGTGCCAGCAGGCCTGGGACAGGGCAAGAGACCCAGTACTTC. Its protein is CASRPGTGQETQYF.

The chain employs TRBV5-5 and TRBJ2-7, with TRBD1 matching over 11 bases. V shed 3 bases, J shed 2 bases, and the junction held 7 bases outside the gene matches. This CDR3 comprises 16 residues. Per germline, CDR1 SGHKS and CDR2 YYEKEE (reference sequence). The CDR3 protein is CASSYGQGAKTYEQYF. The CDR3 nucleotides read TGTGCCAGCAGCTACGGACAGGGGGCGAAAACCTACGAGCAGTACTTC.

A word on this clone: Other DNA sequences in the sample encode the same CDR3. This CDR3 reads CASSLGQGAYEQYF. DNA for the CDR3: TGTGCCAGCAGTTTAGGGCAGGGGGCTTACGAGCAGTACTTC. The genes are TRBV27 and TRBJ2-7, with TRBD1 matching 8 bases. CDR3 length: 14 amino acids. Germline V gene sequence: CDR1 MNHEY, CDR2 SMNVEV (reference sequence). The V segment lost 2 bases and the J segment 4 bases; nucleotides outside the gene matches: 4.

This sequence joins TRBV27 and TRBJ2-7; 7 positions agree with TRBD2. J lost 2 bases, V lost 5 bases, and 9 bases had no gene match. CDR3 size: 15 residues. Germline V CDR1 and CDR2: MNHEY, SMNVEV (reference sequence). The CDR3 bases are TGTGCCAGCAGTCGAGAGCCCGCGGGAGCCTACGAGCAGTACTTC. Amino acid sequence: CASSREPAGAYEQYF.